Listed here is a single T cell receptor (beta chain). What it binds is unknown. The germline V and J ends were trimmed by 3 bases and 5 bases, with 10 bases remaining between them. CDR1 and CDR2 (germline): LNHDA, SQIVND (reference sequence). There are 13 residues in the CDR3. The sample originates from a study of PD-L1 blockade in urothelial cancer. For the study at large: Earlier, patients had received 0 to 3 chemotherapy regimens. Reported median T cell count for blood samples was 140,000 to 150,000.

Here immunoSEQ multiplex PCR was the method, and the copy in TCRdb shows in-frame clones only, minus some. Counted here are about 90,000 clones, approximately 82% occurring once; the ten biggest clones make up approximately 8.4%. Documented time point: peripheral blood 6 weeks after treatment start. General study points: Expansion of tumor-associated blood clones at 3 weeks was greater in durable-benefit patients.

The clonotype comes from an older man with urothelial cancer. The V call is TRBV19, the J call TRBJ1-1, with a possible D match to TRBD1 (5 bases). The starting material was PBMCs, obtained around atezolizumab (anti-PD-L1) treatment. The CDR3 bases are TGTGCCAGTAGTATCAGGGAGGATACTGAAGCTTTCTTT. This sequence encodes CASSIREDTEAFF.